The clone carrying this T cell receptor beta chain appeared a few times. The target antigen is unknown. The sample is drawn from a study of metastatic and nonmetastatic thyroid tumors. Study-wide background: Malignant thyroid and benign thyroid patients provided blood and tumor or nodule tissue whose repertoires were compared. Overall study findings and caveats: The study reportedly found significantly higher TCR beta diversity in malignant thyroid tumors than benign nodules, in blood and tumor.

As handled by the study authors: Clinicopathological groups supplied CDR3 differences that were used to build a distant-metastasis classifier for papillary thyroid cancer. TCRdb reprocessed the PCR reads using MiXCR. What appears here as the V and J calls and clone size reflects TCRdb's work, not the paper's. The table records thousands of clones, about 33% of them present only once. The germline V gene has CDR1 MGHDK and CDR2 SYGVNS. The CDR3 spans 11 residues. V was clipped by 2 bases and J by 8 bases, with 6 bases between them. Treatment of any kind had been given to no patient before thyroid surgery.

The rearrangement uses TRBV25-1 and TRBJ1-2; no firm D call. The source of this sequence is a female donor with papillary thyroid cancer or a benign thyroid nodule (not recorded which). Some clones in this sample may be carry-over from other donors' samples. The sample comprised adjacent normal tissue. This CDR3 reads CASSEGRGYTF. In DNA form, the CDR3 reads TGTGCCAGCAGTGAAGGGCGGGGCTACACCTTC.